The 22 T cell receptor beta chains given below trace back to one sample, sequenced in a study of PD-1 blockade in mismatch repair-deficient tumors. Time point reported: roughly 10-day in vitro stimulation with candidate neoantigen peptide 6. Their cognate antigens are unknown. TCRdb keeps only in-frame clones here, not all; method: immunoSEQ multiplex PCR. The table has about 14,000 clones, approximately 86% seen once. The input for sequencing was cells cultured in vitro, taken from a patient treated with pembrolizumab. The receptors here all came from an adult with mismatch repair-deficient cancer.

This clone was seen more than once but under ten times. The chain recombines TRBV27 with TRBJ2-7; D is unclear. CDR1 is MNHEY and CDR2 is SMNVEV in the germline V gene (reference sequence). The CDR3 covers 11 residues. With 6 bases removed from V and 5 bases from J, the gap between germline ends came to 8 bases. The DNA of the CDR3 is TGTGCCAGCAGCCGAAATGACGAGCAGTACTTC. Protein sequence: CASSRNDEQYF.

The V call is TRBV28, the J call TRBJ2-1; the match to TRBD2 covers 9 bases. V shed 3 bases and J 8 bases; nucleotides not matched to a gene: 17. The CDR3 has 18 residues. Germline CDR1 reads MDHEN; CDR2 reads SYDVKM. The chain's CDR3 is CASSLNRWAGGPEDEQFF. The DNA for the CDR3 is TGTGCCAGCAGTTTGAATCGGTGGGCGGGAGGGCCGGAGGATGAGCAGTTCTTC.

The V call is TRBV5-6, the J call TRBJ2-3; D is tentatively TRBD1 or TRBD2 (5 bases each). The CDR3 contains 17 residues. Trimming left V 4 bases short and J 4 bases short, with 22 bases between. Germline V gene lookup returns CDR1 SGHDT and CDR2 YYEEEE. The CDR3 nucleotides read TGTGCCAGCAGCCCCCCCACGACGGCCATGGGGGCAGATACGCAGTATTTT. This sequence encodes CASSPPTTAMGADTQYF.

The chain carries TRBV7-7 and TRBJ2-2; D is uncertain. Germline CDR1 SSHAT, CDR2 FNYEAQ (reference sequence). This CDR3 is built from 13 residues. V lost 5 bases and J 1 base, leaving 5 bases between the germline ends. CDR3 loop: CASSNRNTGELFF. CDR3 nucleotide sequence: TGTGCCAGCAGCAACAGGAACACCGGGGAGCTGTTTTTT.

This chain uses TRBV14 with TRBJ2-7, with TRBD1 as a possible D gene (6 bases). The CDR3 spans 17 residues. Per the germline V gene, CDR1 is SGHDN and CDR2 is FVKESK. V lost 2 bases and J lost 0, with 17 bases in between. This CDR3 is CASSQLGQDSPSYEQYF. Here the CDR3 DNA reads TGTGCCAGCAGCCAATTGGGGCAGGACAGCCCCTCCTACGAGCAGTACTTC.

This clone was found a few times. The chain links TRBV1 to TRBJ1-6; no check of the table's D call, TRBD1, against the DNA was made. TRBV1 is a listed pseudogene. This CDR3 region has 18 residues. Here the CDR3 reads CTSSQDFPTGGRYSPLHF. CDR3 sequence (DNA): TGCACCAGCAGCCAGGATTTCCCCACAGGGGGCCGCTATTCACCCCTCCACTTT.

The chain recombines TRBV7-3 with TRBJ2-7; D ambiguous. Looked up from germline, CDR1 is SGHTA and CDR2 is FQGTGA. V was trimmed by 0 bases and J by 5 bases, leaving 8 bases between them. The CDR3 is 13 amino acids. In DNA form, the CDR3 reads TGTGCCAGCAGCTTAACACAGATGGACGAGCAGTACTTC. Its protein product is CASSLTQMDEQYF.

This clone was found once. The chain couples TRBV19 to TRBJ1-4, with D possibly matching TRBD1 (5 bases). The V end lost 1 base, the J end lost 7 bases, and 13 bases lay between the germline ends. The CDR3 has 15 amino acids. Germline CDR1 is LNHDA and CDR2 is SQIVND (reference sequence). Here the CDR3 reads CASSIGGQGSEKLFF. CDR3 nucleotide sequence: TGTGCCAGTAGTATAGGGGGCCAAGGGAGTGAAAAACTGTTTTTT.

The chain employs TRBV7-2 and TRBJ1-2; tentative D call: TRBD1 (5 bases). CDR1 and CDR2 from the germline V gene are SGHTA and FQGNSA. CDR3 length: 14 residues. V lost 3 bases to trimming and J lost 9 bases, with 17 bases between them. The CDR3 DNA is TGTGCCAGCAGCTTTTTTGAGGGGATCTCGAGCTACACCTTC. This sequence encodes CASSFFEGISSYTF. Complete variable domain (other parts from reference TRBV7-2 and TRBJ1-2): GAGVSQSPSNKVTEKGKDVELRCDPISGHTALYWYRQSLGQGLEFLIYFQGNSAPDKSGLPSDRFSAERTGGSVSTLTIQRTQQEDSAVYLCASSFFEGISSYTFGSGTRLTVV.

V usage is TRBV5-1 and J usage is TRBJ2-1; 10 positions match TRBD2. CDR1 and CDR2 (germline): SGHRS, YFSETQ. The CDR3 has 16 amino acids. J gave up 4 bases and V 5 bases, and 9 bases lay outside the gene matches. DNA for the CDR3: TGCGCCAGCAGTGGTAGCGGGAGGACAACTTACAATGAGCAGTTCTTC. Its translation: CASSGSGRTTYNEQFF.

The chain has TRBV4-1 and TRBJ1-5, with D perhaps matching TRBD1 (6 bases). CDR3 length equals 14 residues. The V end was cut by 1 base, the J end by 8 bases, with 12 bases between. CDR1 and CDR2 from the germline V gene are MGHRA and YSYEKL. CDR3: CASSQVSGAEPQHF. The DNA for the CDR3 is TGCGCCAGCAGCCAAGTTTCGGGGGCAGAGCCCCAGCATTTT.

The rearrangement joins TRBV7-9 to TRBJ1-4; TRBD1 might be the D (5 bases). Germline lookup yields CDR1 SEHNR and CDR2 FQNEAQ (reference sequence). The CDR3 consists of 17 residues. V gave up 2 bases and J gave up 7 bases, with 20 bases separating them. CDR3 nucleotide sequence: TGTGCCAGCAGCTTAATGCATACAGGCCATAATAGTGAAAAACTGTTTTTT. Encoded protein: CASSLMHTGHNSEKLFF.

The chain recombines TRBV4-2 with TRBJ2-1, with D perhaps matching TRBD1 (6 bases). Germline CDR1 and CDR2: LGHNA and YNFKEQ. V lost 5 bases and J 8 bases, leaving 13 bases between the germline ends. This CDR3 has 13 residues. CDR3 DNA sequence: TGTGCCAGCAGCTCACAGGGTCGGCATGAGCAGTTCTTC. Protein product: CASSSQGRHEQFF.

CDR3: CASSVEPGRGEQYF. The CDR3 DNA is TGTGCCAGCAGCGTAGAACCCGGGCGGGGCGAGCAGTACTTC. The V call is TRBV9, the J call TRBJ2-7; D is possibly TRBD2 (6 bases). From germline, CDR1 is SGDLS and CDR2 YYNGEE. The germline V and J ends were trimmed by 0 bases and 6 bases, with 13 bases remaining between them. The CDR3 has 14 amino acids.

The chain has TRBV9 and TRBJ2-5, with D unclear. The CDR3 has 14 amino acids. V dropped 0 bases and J dropped 4 bases, with 10 bases sitting between them. Germline V lookup: CDR1 SGDLS, CDR2 YYNGEE. CDR3 residues: CASSVGGHLETQYF. The CDR3 bases are TGTGCCAGCAGCGTAGGAGGTCATTTAGAGACCCAGTACTTC. Full variable domain (rest looked up from reference TRBV9 and TRBJ2-5): DSGVTQTPKHLITATGQRVTLRCSPRSGDLSVYWYQQSLDQGLQFLIQYYNGEERAKGNILERFSAQQFPDLHSELNLSSLELGDSALYFCASSVGGHLETQYFGPGTRLLVL.

This clone was recorded a few times. For the CDR3, the DNA is TGTGCCAGCAGCCCTAGCGGGAGCGGCCCAGATACGCAGTATTTT. It is translated as CASSPSGSGPDTQYF. This chain joins TRBV4-2 and TRBJ2-3; 10 positions agree with TRBD2. Trimming cost V 4 bases and J 4 bases; bases outside gene matches: 5. Germline V gene data show CDR1 as LGHNA and CDR2 as YNFKEQ. This CDR3 region has 15 residues.

The CDR3 DNA follows: TGTGCCAGCAGCCAAGGGTATTCTCAGCCCCAGCATTTT. Encoded protein: CASSQGYSQPQHF. The chain links TRBV7-3 to TRBJ1-5, with D hard to call. CDR1 and CDR2 from the germline V gene are SGHTA and FQGTGA. This CDR3 has 13 residues. V was cut by 5 bases and J by 6 bases, with 11 bases left in between.

The chain joins TRBV5-4 to TRBJ2-1; the D call may be TRBD1 or TRBD2 (7 bases each). This CDR3 comprises 18 residues. From germline, CDR1 is SGHNT and CDR2 YYREEE (reference sequence). Trimming cost V 4 bases and J 1 base, with 21 bases left between them. CDR3 sequence: CASSTPGGGGDSYNEQFF. CDR3 DNA sequence: TGTGCCAGCAGCACCCCAGGGGGGGGCGGGGATTCCTACAATGAGCAGTTCTTC.

The chain is built from TRBV27 and TRBJ1-4, with D possibly matching TRBD1 (6 bases). This CDR3 spans 15 amino acids. Germline CDR1 and CDR2: MNHEY and SMNVEV (reference sequence). V was clipped by 5 bases and J by 7 bases, with 17 bases between them. CDR3 DNA: TGTGCCAGCAGTCCGTACGGAGGGGGAACTGAAAAACTGTTTTTT. It specifies CASSPYGGGTEKLFF. Filled out from reference TRBV27 and TRBJ1-4, the complete variable domain reads EAQVTQNPRYLITVTGKKLTVTCSQNMNHEYMSWYRQDPGLGLRQIYYSMNVEVTDKGDVPEGYKVSRKEKRNFPLILESPSPNQTSLYFCASSPYGGGTEKLFFGSGTQLSVL.

The chain is built from TRBV7-9 and TRBJ2-7; D may be TRBD2 (5 bases). The germline gives CDR1 SEHNR, CDR2 FQNEAQ (reference sequence). CDR3 length: 17 amino acids. Trimming pared 1 base from V and 0 bases from J, leaving 16 bases between. Written as DNA, the CDR3 is TGTGCCAGCAGCTTAGATGTCGGTAGCGAGAGCTCCTACGAGCAGTACTTC. This encodes CASSLDVGSESSYEQYF.

This clone was counted a few times. The V call is TRBV28, the J call TRBJ1-6; D is unclear. Deletions cut 4 bases from V and 10 bases from J, with 11 bases between. There are 13 residues in the CDR3. CDR1 and CDR2 from the germline V gene are MDHEN and SYDVKM. Here the CDR3 reads CASSSSHTSPLHF. The DNA of the CDR3 is TGTGCCAGCAGTTCCTCCCACACCTCACCCCTCCACTTT. Drawing the rest from reference TRBV28 and TRBJ1-6, the complete variable domain is DVKVTQSSRYLVKRTGEKVFLECVQDMDHENMFWYRQDPGLGLRLIYFSYDVKMKEKGDIPEGYSVSREKKERFSLILESASTNQTSMYLCASSSSHTSPLHFGNGTRLTVT.

The chain combines TRBV7-9 with TRBJ2-3; unclear D gene. The V end lost 5 bases, the J end lost 5 bases, and 8 bases lay between the germline ends. The length of the CDR3 is 12 residues. Per the germline V gene, CDR1 is SEHNR and CDR2 is FQNEAQ (reference sequence). CDR3 sequence (DNA): TGTGCCAGCAGCCAGGAACGAGATACGCAGTATTTT. Protein sequence: CASSQERDTQYF.